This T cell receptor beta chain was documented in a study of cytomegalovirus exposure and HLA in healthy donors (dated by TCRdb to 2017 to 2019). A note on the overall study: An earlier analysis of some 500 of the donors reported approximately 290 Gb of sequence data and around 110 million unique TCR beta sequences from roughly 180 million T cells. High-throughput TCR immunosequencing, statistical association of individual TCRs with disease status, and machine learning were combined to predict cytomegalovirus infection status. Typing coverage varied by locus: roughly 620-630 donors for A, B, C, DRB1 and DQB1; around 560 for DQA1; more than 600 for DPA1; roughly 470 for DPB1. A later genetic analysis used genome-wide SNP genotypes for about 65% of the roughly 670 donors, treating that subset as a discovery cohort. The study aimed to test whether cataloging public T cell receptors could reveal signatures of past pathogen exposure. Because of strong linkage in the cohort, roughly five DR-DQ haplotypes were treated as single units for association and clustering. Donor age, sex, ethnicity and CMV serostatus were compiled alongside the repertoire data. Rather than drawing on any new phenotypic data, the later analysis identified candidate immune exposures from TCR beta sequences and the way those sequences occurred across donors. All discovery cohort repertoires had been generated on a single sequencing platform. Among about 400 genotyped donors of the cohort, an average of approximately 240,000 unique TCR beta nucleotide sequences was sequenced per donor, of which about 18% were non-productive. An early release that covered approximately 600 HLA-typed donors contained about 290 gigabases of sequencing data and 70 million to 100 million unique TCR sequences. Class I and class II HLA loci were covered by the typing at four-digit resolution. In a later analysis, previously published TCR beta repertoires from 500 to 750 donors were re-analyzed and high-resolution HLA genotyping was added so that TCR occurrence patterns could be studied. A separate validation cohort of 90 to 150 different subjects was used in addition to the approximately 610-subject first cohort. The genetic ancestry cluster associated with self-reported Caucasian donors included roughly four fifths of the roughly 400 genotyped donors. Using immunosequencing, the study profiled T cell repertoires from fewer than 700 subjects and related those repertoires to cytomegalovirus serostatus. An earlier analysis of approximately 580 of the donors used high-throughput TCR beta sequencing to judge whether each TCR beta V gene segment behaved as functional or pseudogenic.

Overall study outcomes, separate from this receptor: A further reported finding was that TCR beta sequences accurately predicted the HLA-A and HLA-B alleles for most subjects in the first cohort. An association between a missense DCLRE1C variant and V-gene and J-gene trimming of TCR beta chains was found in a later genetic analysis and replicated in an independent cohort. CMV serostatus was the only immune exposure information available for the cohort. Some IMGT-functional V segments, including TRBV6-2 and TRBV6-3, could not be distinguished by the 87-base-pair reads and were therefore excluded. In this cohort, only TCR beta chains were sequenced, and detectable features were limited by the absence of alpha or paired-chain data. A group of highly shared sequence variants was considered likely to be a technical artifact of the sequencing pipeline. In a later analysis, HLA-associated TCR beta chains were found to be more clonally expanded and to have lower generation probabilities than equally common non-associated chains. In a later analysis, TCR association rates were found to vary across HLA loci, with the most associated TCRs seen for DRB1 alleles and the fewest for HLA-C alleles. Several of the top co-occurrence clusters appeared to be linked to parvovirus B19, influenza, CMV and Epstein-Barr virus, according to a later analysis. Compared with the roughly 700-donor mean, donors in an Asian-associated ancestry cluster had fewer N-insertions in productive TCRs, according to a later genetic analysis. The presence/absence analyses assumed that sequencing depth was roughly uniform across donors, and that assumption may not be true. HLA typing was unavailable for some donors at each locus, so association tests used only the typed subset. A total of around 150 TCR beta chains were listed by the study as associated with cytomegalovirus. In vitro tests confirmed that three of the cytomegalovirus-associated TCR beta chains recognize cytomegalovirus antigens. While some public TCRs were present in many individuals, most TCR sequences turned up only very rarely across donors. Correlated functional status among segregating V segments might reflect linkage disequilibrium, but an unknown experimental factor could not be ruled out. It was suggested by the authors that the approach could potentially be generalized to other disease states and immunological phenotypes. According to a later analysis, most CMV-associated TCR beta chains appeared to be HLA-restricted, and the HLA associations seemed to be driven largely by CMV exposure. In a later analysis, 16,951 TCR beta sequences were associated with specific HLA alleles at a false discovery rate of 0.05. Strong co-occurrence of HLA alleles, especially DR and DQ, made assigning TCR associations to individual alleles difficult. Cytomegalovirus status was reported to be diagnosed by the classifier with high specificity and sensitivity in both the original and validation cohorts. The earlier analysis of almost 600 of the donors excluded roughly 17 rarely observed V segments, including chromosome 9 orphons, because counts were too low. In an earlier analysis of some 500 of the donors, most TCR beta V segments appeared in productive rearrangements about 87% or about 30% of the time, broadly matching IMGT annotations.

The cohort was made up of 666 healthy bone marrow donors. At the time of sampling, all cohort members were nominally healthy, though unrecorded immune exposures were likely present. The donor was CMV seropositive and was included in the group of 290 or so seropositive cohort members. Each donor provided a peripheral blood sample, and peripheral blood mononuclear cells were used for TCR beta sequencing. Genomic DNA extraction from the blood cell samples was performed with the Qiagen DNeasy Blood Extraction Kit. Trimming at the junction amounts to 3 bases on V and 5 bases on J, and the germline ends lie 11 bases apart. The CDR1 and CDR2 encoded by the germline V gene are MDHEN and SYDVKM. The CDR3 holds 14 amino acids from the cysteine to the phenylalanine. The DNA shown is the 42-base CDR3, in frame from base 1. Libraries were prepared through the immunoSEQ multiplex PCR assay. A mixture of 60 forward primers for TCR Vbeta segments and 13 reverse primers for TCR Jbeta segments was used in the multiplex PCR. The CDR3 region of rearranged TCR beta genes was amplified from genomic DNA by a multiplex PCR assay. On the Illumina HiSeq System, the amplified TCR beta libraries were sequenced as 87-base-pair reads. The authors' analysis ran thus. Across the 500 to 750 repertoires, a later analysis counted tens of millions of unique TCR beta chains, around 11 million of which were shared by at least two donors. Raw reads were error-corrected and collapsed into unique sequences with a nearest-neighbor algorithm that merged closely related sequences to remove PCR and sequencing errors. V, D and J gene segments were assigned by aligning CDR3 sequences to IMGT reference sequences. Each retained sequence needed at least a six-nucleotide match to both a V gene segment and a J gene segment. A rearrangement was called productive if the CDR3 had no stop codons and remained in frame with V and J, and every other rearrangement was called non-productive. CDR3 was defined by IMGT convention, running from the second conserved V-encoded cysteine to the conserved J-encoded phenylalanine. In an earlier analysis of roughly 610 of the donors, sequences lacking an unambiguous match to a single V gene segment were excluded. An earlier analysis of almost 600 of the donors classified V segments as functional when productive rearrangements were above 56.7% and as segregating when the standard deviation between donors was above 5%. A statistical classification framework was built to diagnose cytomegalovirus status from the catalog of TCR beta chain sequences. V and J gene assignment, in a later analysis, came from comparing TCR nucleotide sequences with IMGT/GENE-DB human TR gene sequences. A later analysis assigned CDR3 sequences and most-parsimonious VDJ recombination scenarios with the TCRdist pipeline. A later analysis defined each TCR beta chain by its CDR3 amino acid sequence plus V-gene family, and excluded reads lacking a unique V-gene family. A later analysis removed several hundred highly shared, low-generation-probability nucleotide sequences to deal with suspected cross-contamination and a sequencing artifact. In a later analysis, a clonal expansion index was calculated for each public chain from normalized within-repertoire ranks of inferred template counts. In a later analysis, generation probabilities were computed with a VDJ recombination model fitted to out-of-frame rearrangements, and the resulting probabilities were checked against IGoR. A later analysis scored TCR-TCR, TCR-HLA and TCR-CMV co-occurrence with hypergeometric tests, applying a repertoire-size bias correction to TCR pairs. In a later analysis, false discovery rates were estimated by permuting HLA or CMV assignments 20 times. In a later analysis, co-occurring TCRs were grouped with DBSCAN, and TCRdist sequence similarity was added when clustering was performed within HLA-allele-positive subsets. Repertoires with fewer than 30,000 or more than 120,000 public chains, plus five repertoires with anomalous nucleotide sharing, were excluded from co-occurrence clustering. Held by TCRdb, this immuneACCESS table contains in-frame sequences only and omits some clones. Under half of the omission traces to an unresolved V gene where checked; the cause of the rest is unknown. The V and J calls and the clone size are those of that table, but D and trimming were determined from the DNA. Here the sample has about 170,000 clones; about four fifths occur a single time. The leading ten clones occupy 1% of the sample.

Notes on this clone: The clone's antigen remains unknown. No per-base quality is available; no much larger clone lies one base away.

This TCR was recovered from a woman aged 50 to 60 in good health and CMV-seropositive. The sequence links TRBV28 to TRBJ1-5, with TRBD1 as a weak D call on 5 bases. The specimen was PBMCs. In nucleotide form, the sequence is TGTGCCAGCAGTTTGGTAGGGGAGGATCAGCCCCAGCATTTT. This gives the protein CASSLVGEDQPQHF. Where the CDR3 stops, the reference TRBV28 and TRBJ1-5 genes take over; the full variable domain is DVKVTQSSRYLVKRTGEKVFLECVQDMDHENMFWYRQDPGLGLRLIYFSYDVKMKEKGDIPEGYSVSREKKERFSLILESASTNQTSMYLCASSLVGEDQPQHFGDGTRLSIL.